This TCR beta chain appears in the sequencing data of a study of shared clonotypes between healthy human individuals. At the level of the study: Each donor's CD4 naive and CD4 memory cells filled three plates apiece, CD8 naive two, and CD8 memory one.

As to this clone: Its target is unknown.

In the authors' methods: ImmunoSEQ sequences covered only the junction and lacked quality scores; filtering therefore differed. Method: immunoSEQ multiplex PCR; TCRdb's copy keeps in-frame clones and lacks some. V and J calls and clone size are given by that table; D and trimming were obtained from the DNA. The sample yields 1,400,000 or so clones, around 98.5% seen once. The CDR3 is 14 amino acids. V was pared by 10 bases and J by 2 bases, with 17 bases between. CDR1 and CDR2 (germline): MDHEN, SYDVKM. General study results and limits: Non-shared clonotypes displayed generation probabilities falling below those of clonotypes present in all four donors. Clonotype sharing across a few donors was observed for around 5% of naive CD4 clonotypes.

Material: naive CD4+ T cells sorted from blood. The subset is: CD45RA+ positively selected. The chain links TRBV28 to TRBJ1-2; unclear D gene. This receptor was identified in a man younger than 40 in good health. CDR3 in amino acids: CATRSVEANYGYTF. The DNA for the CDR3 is TGTGCCACAAGATCGGTCGAGGCGAACTATGGCTACACCTTC.